This T cell receptor (beta chain) comes out of a study of T cells in Graves' hyperthyroidism and ophthalmopathy. General observations from the study: Blood also showed most of the thyroid clonotypes that were expanded above 0.001.

It was RNA transcripts that yielded the amplified TCR beta CDR3 regions. TCR CDR3 regions were first amplified by RT-PCR with HTBI primers. TCRdb used MiXCR to reprocess the multiplex PCR reads, holding one entry per CDR3 protein. Of almost 350,000 distinct CDR3 sequences in the sample, approximately 18% were seen once. To note about this clonotype: What it binds is unknown.

CDR1 and CDR2 from the germline V gene are SGHAT and FQNNGV. This CDR3 has 16 residues. V trimming: 0 bases; J trimming: 0 bases; junction bases outside the gene matches: 3. Patients showing uncontrolled infection, other autoimmune disease, pregnancy or lactation were ineligible. Diagnoses rested on clinical symptoms, serum thyroxine and TRAb, thyroid ultrasound and orbital computed tomography. The source material was blood. The V call is TRBV11-2, the J call TRBJ2-7, with 9 bases lining up with TRBD2. The sequence was collected from a woman aged 40 to 50 with Graves' ophthalmopathy. CDR3 protein: CASSLDSGGLSYEQYF. The CDR3 DNA reads as TGTGCCAGCAGCTTAGATAGCGGGGGACTCTCCTACGAGCAGTACTTC.